This entry describes one T cell receptor beta chain. Antigen specificity is unknown. The data belong to a study of T cell responses to AZD1222 COVID-19 vaccine. Whole-study results and caveats: Clonal diversity was possibly underestimated, and the donors were mostly white British, with more females.

V dropped 4 bases and J dropped 0 bases, with 13 bases sitting between them. Germline CDR1 SNHLY, CDR2 FYNNEI. The CDR3 covers 15 residues. Generated by immunoSEQ multiplex PCR, the TCRdb table keeps only in-frame clones and is missing some. The sample has roughly 140,000 clones, around 87% seen once. Specimen: peripheral blood, collected 28 days after the second AZD1222 dose. The TCR sequence derives from an adult who received the AZD1222 COVID-19 vaccine. This sequence joins TRBV2 and TRBJ2-7, with a weak D call TRBD2 (6 bases). The CDR3 loop reads CASSVLGGISYEQYF. The CDR3 coding sequence is TGTGCCAGCAGTGTACTGGGCGGGATCTCCTACGAGCAGTACTTC. Variable domain in full (rest from reference TRBV2 and TRBJ2-7): EPEVTQTPSHQVTQMGQEVILRCVPISNHLYFYWYRQILGQKVEFLVSFYNNEISEKSEIFDDQFSVERPDGSNFTLKIRSTKLEDSAMYFCASSVLGGISYEQYFGPGTRLTVT.